The 19 T cell receptor beta chains below were found in one sample sequenced in a study of shared clonotypes between healthy human individuals. The repertoire was sequenced with immunoSEQ multiplex PCR; TCRdb's copy has only in-frame clones and lacks some. The repertoire includes some 2.1 million clones, 85% to 95% of them detected once, and 0.85% to 1.3% sits in the top ten. CD45RO negativity and positive selection for CCR7 defined naive CD8 cells, a population that excluded terminally differentiated effector memory CD45RA+ cells. The sequencing sample was made of naive CD8+ T cells sorted from blood. The origin of the receptors is a man in his late teens or twenties in good health.

The CDR3 nucleotides read TGTGCCAGTAGTCATCGGACAGCTTCCGTGGCCCAGTACTTC. Its translation is CASSHRTASVAQYF. The chain joins TRBV19 to TRBJ2-5; possible D gene TRBD1, 6 bases. CDR1 is LNHDA, CDR2 SQIVND, per germline (reference sequence). The length of the CDR3 is 14 residues. Between the trimmed V and J ends, which lost 5 bases and 9 bases, there was a span of 19 bases.

The rearrangement joins TRBV28 to TRBJ2-3, with a weak D call TRBD1 (6 bases). CDR3 length: 16 residues. Germline V CDR1 and CDR2: MDHEN, SYDVKM. Trimming pared 6 bases from V and 3 bases from J, leaving 19 bases between. The CDR3 protein is CASREIQGSGTDTQYF. CDR3 DNA: TGTGCCAGCAGGGAAATACAGGGAAGTGGTACAGATACGCAGTATTTT.

This rearrangement joins TRBV27 to TRBJ1-2; 8 bases are a match to TRBD1. The CDR3 contains 14 residues. The J segment lost 3 bases and the V segment lost 5 bases, leaving 5 bases of the junction unmatched. CDR1 and CDR2 from the germline V gene are MNHEY and SMNVEV (reference sequence). In nucleotides, the CDR3 is TGTGCCAGCAGTGCGGACAGGGCTCACTATGGCTACACCTTC. Protein sequence: CASSADRAHYGYTF.

This sequence joins TRBV5-6 and TRBJ2-1, with TRBD2 matching over 12 bases. This CDR3 spans 19 amino acids. Germline V gives CDR1 SGHDT, CDR2 YYEEEE. V dropped 0 bases and J dropped 1; count of bases not matched to a gene: 8. In DNA form, the CDR3 reads TGTGCCAGCAGCTTGGTGGCACTAGCGGGAGGAGGGTCCTACAATGAGCAGTTCTTC. Translating it yields CASSLVALAGGGSYNEQFF. Looking up the rest from reference TRBV5-6 and TRBJ2-1 gives the full variable domain: DAGVTQSPTHLIKTRGQQVTLRCSPKSGHDTVSWYQQALGQGPQFIFQYYEEEERQRGNFPDRFSGHQFPNYSSELNVNALLLGDSALYLCASSLVALAGGGSYNEQFFGPGTRLTVL.

The chain links TRBV6-5 to TRBJ2-7, with TRBD2 as a possible D gene (6 bases). The CDR3 loop spans 15 amino acids. Germline CDR1 MNHEY, CDR2 SVGAGI. The V end was cut by 0 bases, the J end by 5 bases, with 14 bases between. CDR3 nucleotide sequence: TGTGCCAGCAGTTACTCGTCGGGGGAGTTGGACGAGCAGTACTTC. Its protein product is CASSYSSGELDEQYF.

This clone was observed a handful of times. The sample holds other DNA sequences that translate to the same CDR3. The chain links TRBV7-9 to TRBJ2-7; D is uncertain. CDR3 length: 12 residues. Between the trimmed V and J ends, which lost 1 base and 1 base, there was a span of 2 bases. Germline V gene sequence: CDR1 SEHNR, CDR2 FQNEAQ (reference sequence). The CDR3 here is CASSLGSYEQYF. The CDR3 nucleotides read TGTGCCAGCAGCTTAGGATCCTACGAGCAGTACTTC.

The chain couples TRBV29-1 to TRBJ1-1, with no clear D. V was cut by 4 bases and J by 5 bases, with 8 bases left in between. Germline V gene lookup returns CDR1 SQVTM and CDR2 ANQGSEA. The CDR3 contains 11 residues. CDR3 sequence reads: CSVVEGTEAFF. Written as DNA, the CDR3 is TGCAGCGTTGTCGAGGGTACTGAAGCTTTCTTT.

The chain has TRBV7-9 and TRBJ1-1, with D perhaps matching TRBD1 (6 bases). The CDR3 runs to 13 residues. CDR1 and CDR2 (germline): SEHNR, FQNEAQ (reference sequence). Trimming left V 3 bases short and J 3 bases short, with 8 bases between. The CDR3 nucleotides are TGTGCCAGCAGCTTTGGGGGCTACACTGAAGCTTTCTTT. It specifies CASSFGGYTEAFF.

The chain is built from TRBV27 and TRBJ2-1; 8 positions agree with TRBD1. V lost 5 bases and J lost 9; bases outside the gene matches: 9. Germline lookup yields CDR1 MNHEY and CDR2 SMNVEV (reference sequence). The CDR3 consists of 14 residues. This CDR3 is CASSLHRGEAEQFF. CDR3 sequence (DNA): TGTGCCAGCAGTCTCCACAGGGGGGAGGCTGAGCAGTTCTTC.

The chain links TRBV10-2 to TRBJ1-1, with D unclear. The germline V gene encodes CDR1 WSHSY and CDR2 SAAADI. The V end was cut by 3 bases, the J end by 8 bases, with 10 bases between. The CDR3 runs 12 residues. CDR3 coding DNA: TGCGCCAGCAGTGAAGGCGAGGGAGAAGCTTTCTTT. Translated, it gives CASSEGEGEAFF.

The chain combines TRBV6-1 with TRBJ2-3, with unresolved D. Trimming took 1 base from V and 0 from J, leaving 8 bases between them. Germline-derived CDR1 and CDR2 are MNHNS and SASEGT. The CDR3 runs 15 residues. CDR3: CASSEENSSTDTQYF. The CDR3 bases are TGTGCCAGCAGTGAAGAGAACAGCAGCACAGATACGCAGTATTTT.

The chain combines TRBV5-6 with TRBJ1-6; D perhaps matches TRBD1 (6 bases). CDR1 and CDR2 (germline): SGHDT, YYEEEE. Trimming cost V 3 bases and J 10 bases, with 14 bases left between them. This CDR3 has 14 amino acids. The CDR3 protein is CASSSGQTGSPLHF. The CDR3 DNA reads TGTGCCAGCAGCTCCGGACAGACTGGGTCACCCCTCCACTTT. Complete variable domain (other parts from reference TRBV5-6 and TRBJ1-6): DAGVTQSPTHLIKTRGQQVTLRCSPKSGHDTVSWYQQALGQGPQFIFQYYEEEERQRGNFPDRFSGHQFPNYSSELNVNALLLGDSALYLCASSSGQTGSPLHFGNGTRLTVT.

The J gene is TRBJ2-7, the V gene TRBV5-5; D is undetermined. V was cut by 4 bases and J by 4 bases, with 21 bases left in between. Germline V lookup: CDR1 SGHKS, CDR2 YYEKEE (reference sequence). CDR3 length: 16 amino acids. The chain's CDR3 is CASSPAPTETIYEQYF. CDR3 DNA: TGTGCCAGCAGCCCAGCCCCGACTGAAACAATTTACGAGCAGTACTTC.

This chain joins TRBV5-1 and TRBJ1-1; TRBD1 is a possible D gene (5 bases). CDR3 length equals 13 residues. Germline CDR1 reads SGHRS; CDR2 reads YFSETQ. Trimming pared 4 bases from V and 11 bases from J, leaving 18 bases between. CDR3 DNA sequence: TGCGCCAGCAGCCTCAGGACACCTGAGGGGGCTTTCTTT. Its protein product is CASSLRTPEGAFF.

The V call is TRBV30, the J call TRBJ2-1, with 7 bases matching TRBD2. Germline assignment: CDR1 GTSNPN and CDR2 SVGIG (reference sequence). With V trimmed by 1 base and J by 3 bases, 3 bases remained unmatched. This CDR3 has 14 amino acids. The CDR3 coding sequence is TGTGCCTGGAGTGGCCTAGCGGTCTACAATGAGCAGTTCTTC. It translates to CAWSGLAVYNEQFF.

The chain combines TRBV25-1 with TRBJ2-3; D possibly matches TRBD1 or TRBD2 (5 bases each). Trimming removed 3 bases from V and 5 bases from J, with 12 bases in between. The CDR3 has 14 residues. The germline CDR1 and CDR2 sequences are MGHDK and SYGVNS. The CDR3 DNA reads as TGTGCCAGCAGTGATGCAACGAGGGGAGATACGCAGTATTTT. Translation: CASSDATRGDTQYF.

The V and J genes are TRBV4-2 and TRBJ2-7; the D call may be TRBD1 or TRBD2 (5 bases each). This CDR3 contains 14 residues. V dropped 6 bases and J dropped 6 bases, with 18 bases sitting between them. Germline V gives CDR1 LGHNA, CDR2 YNFKEQ. CDR3 loop: CASRPGTALSEQYF. The CDR3 nucleotides read TGTGCCAGCAGACCCGGGACGGCATTAAGCGAGCAGTACTTC.

The rearrangement links TRBV28 to TRBJ2-5, with TRBD1 matching 7 bases. The V gene's germline CDR1 is MDHEN and CDR2 SYDVKM. The junction had 3 bases not matched to a gene; V was cut back by 7 bases and J by 1 base. The CDR3 length is 13 residues. DNA for the CDR3: TGTGCCAGCAAAGGGACAGTCCAAGAGACCCAGTACTTC. The encoded protein is CASKGTVQETQYF.

The chain joins TRBV4-1 to TRBJ1-5; D gene ambiguous. Germline-derived CDR1 and CDR2 are MGHRA and YSYEKL. This CDR3 is built from 15 residues. Trimming took 1 base from V and 4 from J, leaving 11 bases between them. The CDR3 DNA sequence: TGCGCCAGCAGCCAAGTGAAGGACGGAAATCAGCCCCAGCATTTT. Amino acid sequence: CASSQVKDGNQPQHF.